A selection of T cell receptor beta chains follows, all from one sample in a study of blood T cell repertoires in COVID-19. Here immunoSEQ multiplex PCR was the method, and the copy in TCRdb shows in-frame clones only, minus some. Among 200,000 to 250,000 clones listed, about 90% were seen once. The specimen was peripheral blood. These receptors all stem from a man aged 35-49 years with active or convalescent COVID-19. Both conserved end residues are part of each CDR3. The D gene is left open where the match is weak. Rows give clone size only sometimes, using once, few, many, or a class for an expanded clone.

clone size,V gene,D gene,J gene,CDR3 DNA,CDR3 protein
NA,TRBV5-4,NA,TRBJ1-2,TGTGCCAGCAGCCCCCAAGCGGGGCTCTATGGCTACACCTTC,CASSPQAGLYGYTF
NA,TRBV4-1,NA,TRBJ2-3,TGCGCCAGCAGCCAAGGCCTAGCGATAAGCACAGATACGCAGTATTTT,CASSQGLAISTDTQYF
NA,TRBV18,TRBD1,TRBJ1-2,TGTGCCAGCTCACAGGAAGGGACAGCGAGCGGCTATGGCTACACCTTC,CASSQEGTASGYGYTF
NA,TRBV27,TRBD1,TRBJ1-1,TGTGCCAGCAGTTTATTTTGGGGGACAGGGCCGGGCACTGAAGCTTTCTTT,CASSLFWGTGPGTEAFF
NA,TRBV11-2,TRBD2,TRBJ2-7,TGTGCCAGCAGTAAGGGGGTGGCGGCTAGCGGGAGCTACGAGCAGTACTTC,CASSKGVAASGSYEQYF
NA,TRBV16,TRBD1,TRBJ1-1,TGTGCCAGCAGCCCCCGACAGGGGGCAGCTGAAGCTTTCTTT,CASSPRQGAAEAFF
NA,TRBV10-3,NA,TRBJ2-7,TGTGCCATCAGGTCCAACACCTCCTACGAGCAGTACTTC,CAIRSNTSYEQYF
few,TRBV28,TRBD2,TRBJ2-3,TGTGCCAGCAGTCCTCTGGGCGGGAGGCCCCTAACAGATACGCAGTATTTT,CASSPLGGRPLTDTQYF
NA,TRBV28,NA,TRBJ2-7,TGTGCCAGCAGTTTTGACGACAGGACCCTATCCTACGAGCAGTACTTC,CASSFDDRTLSYEQYF
NA,TRBV5-1,TRBD1,TRBJ2-1,TGCGCCAGCAGCTTGGACAGGGGAAATGAGCAGTTCTTC,CASSLDRGNEQFF
NA,TRBV18,NA,TRBJ2-7,TGTGCCAGCTCACCACCGGACAGCCACCGAGCCTACGAGCAGTACTTC,CASSPPDSHRAYEQYF
NA,TRBV18,TRBD1,TRBJ1-2,TGTGCCAGCTCCCCCCGGGACAGCCCATATGGCTACACCTTC,CASSPRDSPYGYTF
NA,TRBV27,NA,TRBJ1-5,TGTGCCAGCAGTTTAAGGGGGTCCAATCAGCCCCAGCATTTT,CASSLRGSNQPQHF
NA,TRBV11-3,TRBD1,TRBJ2-5,TGTGCCAGCAGCTTAGGGACAGGGTTTGGCGAGACCCAGTACTTC,CASSLGTGFGETQYF
NA,TRBV30,NA,TRBJ2-7,TGTGCCTGGAGGCCCCGAGGCACCTCCTACGAGCAGTACTTC,CAWRPRGTSYEQYF
few,TRBV27,NA,TRBJ1-2,TGTGCCAGCAGTCCCCAAGACAGACTAGCTAACTATGGCTACACCTTC,CASSPQDRLANYGYTF
NA,TRBV19,NA,TRBJ1-5,TGTGCCAGTAGTATCGTGAGTAGCCCCAATCAGCCCCAGCATTTT,CASSIVSSPNQPQHF
NA,TRBV13,TRBD2,TRBJ2-7,TGTGCCAGCAGCTTAAGGGGGACTAGCGGGAGCCTGACCTACGAGCAGTACTTC,CASSLRGTSGSLTYEQYF
NA,TRBV2,NA,TRBJ1-2,TGTGCCAGCAGTGGACAACAGGCAATTAGGGGCTACACCTTC,CASSGQQAIRGYTF
NA,TRBV7-9,NA,TRBJ2-1,TGTGCCAGCAGCTTACTAGCGCCCAATGAGCAGTTCTTC,CASSLLAPNEQFF
NA,TRBV21-1,NA,TRBJ1-2,TGTGCCAGCAGCAAAGAAAGAACGGGACAGGGCGTGACATATGGCTACACCTTC,CASSKERTGQGVTYGYTF
NA,TRBV13,TRBD1,TRBJ1-6,TGTGCCAGCAGCCCACAGGGGAATAATTCACCCCTCCACTTT,CASSPQGNNSPLHF
NA,TRBV2,TRBD1,TRBJ1-2,TGTGCCAGCAGTGATGGGACAGGGCCTAACTATGGCTACACCTTC,CASSDGTGPNYGYTF
NA,TRBV11-3,TRBD1,TRBJ2-1,TGTGCCAGCACCAGGGGGCTTGGAAATGAGCAGTTCTTC,CASTRGLGNEQFF
NA,TRBV5-1,NA,TRBJ1-1,TGCGCCAGCAGCTTGAACGGGATTAACACTGAAGCTTTCTTT,CASSLNGINTEAFF
NA,TRBV6-2/TRBV6-3,NA,TRBJ1-5,TGTGCCAGCAGTTACTCAGGGGCATCTAGCAATCAGCCCCAGCATTTT,CASSYSGASSNQPQHF
once,TRBV5-1,TRBD1,TRBJ1-1,TGCGCCAGCAGCTTGCGGGCAGGGGGTTCGTCTAGCACTGAAGCTTTCTTT,CASSLRAGGSSSTEAFF
NA,TRBV5-8,NA,TRBJ1-6,TGTGCCAGCAGCTTGGGACAGGCGAATTCACCCCTCCACTTT,CASSLGQANSPLHF
NA,TRBV28,NA,TRBJ1-3,TGTGCCAGCAGCTTAGGGGGGAGGAACACCATATATTTT,CASSLGGRNTIYF
NA,TRBV19,NA,TRBJ2-7,TGTGCCAGTAGTATGATTCAGGGTTTAGGCTACGAGCAGTACTTC,CASSMIQGLGYEQYF
few,TRBV19,NA,TRBJ1-1,TGTGCCAGTAGCTTAGGGGTATTGAACACTGAAGCTTTCTTT,CASSLGVLNTEAFF
NA,TRBV30,NA,TRBJ1-5,TGTGCCTGGAGTCGGGGACACCAATCGAATCAGCCCCAGCATTTT,CAWSRGHQSNQPQHF
NA,TRBV5-1,NA,TRBJ1-1,TGCGCCAGCAGCTTGTCCCAGAACACTGAAGCTTTCTTT,CASSLSQNTEAFF
NA,TRBV20-1,NA,TRBJ2-7,TGCAGTGCTAGTGACGGGAGCAGCTACGAGCAGTACTTC,CSASDGSSYEQYF
NA,TRBV12-3/TRBV12-4,NA,TRBJ1-1,TGTGCCAGCAGTGCGACAGAAGCTGAAGCTTTCTTT,CASSATEAEAFF
NA,TRBV27,NA,TRBJ2-6,TGTGCCAGCAGTTTGTATGCAGGGTGGACTGGGGCCAACGTCCTGACTTTC,CASSLYAGWTGANVLTF
NA,TRBV28,NA,TRBJ2-5,TGTGGGACAGCTTACCAAGAGACCCAGTACTTC,CGTAYQETQYF